This T cell receptor beta chain originates from a study of T cells after yellow fever vaccination. Notes on the study in general: Repertoires obtained by FACS sorting could include abundant clonotypes that entered as contaminants from the bulk population.

This CDR3 is 15 amino acids long. V was cut by 5 bases and J by 5 bases, with 18 bases left in between. Germline CDR1 and CDR2: SGHVS and FQNEAQ. 5'RACE template switching generated TCR cDNA, adding a universal primer site and UMIs. TCRdb re-derived calls from the 5' RACE reads in MiXCR, one entry per CDR3 protein. The sample records nearly 550,000 distinct CDR3 sequences, over 15% being singletons. The table lists this clonotype with a few counts. Its target is not known. The input for sequencing was PBMCs, taken 15 days after the yellow fever booster vaccination. This chain connects TRBV7-8 to TRBJ2-5; D may be TRBD2 (6 bases). The receptor comes from a man aged 25 to 40 who received the YFV17D yellow fever vaccine. The CDR3, as DNA: TGTGCCAGCAGCAACCGGGAGAGGGCTCAGGAGACCCAGTACTTC. Translated, it gives CASSNRERAQETQYF.